In its sample, the clone carrying this T cell receptor (beta chain) was seen many times. The sample is drawn from a study of regulatory T cells in long-lasting Graves disease. Arm-PCR of CDR3 regions with iRepertoire HTBI primers generated TCR beta libraries. A single record per CDR3 protein comes from TCRdb applying MiXCR to the multiplex PCR reads. The data contain a few hundred thousand distinct CDR3 sequences, approximately 12% of them singletons. The germline gives CDR1 MDHEN, CDR2 SYDVKM. Trimming removed 3 bases from V and 5 bases from J; junction bases left unmatched: 12. The CDR3 runs to 16 residues. The time point here: newly diagnosed GD, antithyroid drugs for less than 3 months. Making the TCR library involved RNA that had been extracted from PBMCs. These data were likewise used in another study, on T cells in Graves' hyperthyroidism and ophthalmopathy. That report adds: In patients aged 18 to 65, hyperthyroidism was newly diagnosed, with duration under 2 months. Most thyroid clonotypes with frequency above 0.001 were detected in blood.

Specimen: peripheral blood mononuclear cells (PBMCs), collected at new diagnosis, from a patient treated with antithyroid drugs. The chain uses TRBV28 and TRBJ1-1, with 7 nucleotides matching TRBD1. This sequence originates from a woman aged 18-30 years with Graves disease. The chain's CDR3 is CASSFIGRGRETEAFF. CDR3 coding DNA: TGTGCCAGCAGTTTTATCGGGAGGGGGCGAGAAACTGAAGCTTTCTTT.